These 12 T cell receptor beta chains were all obtained from the same sample, sequenced in a study of shared clonotypes between healthy human individuals. This table comes from immunoSEQ multiplex PCR, and its TCRdb copy is limited to in-frame clones, with some not included. Of about 960,000 clones listed, 76% are singletons. The sample taken for sequencing was memory CD4+ T cells sorted from blood. Sample subset: CD45RA-negative fraction. The receptor source for this set is a young man in good health.

The chain couples TRBV4-1 to TRBJ1-6; D gene ambiguous. Trimming removed 3 bases at V and 3 bases at J, with 12 bases between. Germline V gene data show CDR1 as MGHRA and CDR2 as YSYEKL. The CDR3 is 16 residues long. The CDR3: CASSQDPGYYNSPLHF. The CDR3 DNA is TGCGCCAGCAGCCAGGATCCGGGTTACTATAATTCACCCCTCCACTTT.

This clone appeared a few times. The chain has TRBV5-1 and TRBJ1-1; D not resolved. Between the trimmed V and J ends, which lost 9 bases and 3 bases, there was a span of 21 bases. Germline assignment: CDR1 SGHRS and CDR2 YFSETQ. The CDR3 spans 15 residues. CDR3 DNA: TGCGCCACCAGGAAGGACTGGAGCCAATACACTGAAGCTTTCTTT. This sequence encodes CATRKDWSQYTEAFF.

V gene TRBV19 combines with J gene TRBJ1-4; possible D gene TRBD1, 6 bases. This CDR3 contains 13 residues. The V end was cut by 9 bases, the J end by 3 bases, with 11 bases between. Germline CDR1 reads LNHDA; CDR2 reads SQIVND (reference sequence). CDR3 residues: CASANRANEKLFF. The CDR3 coding sequence is TGTGCCAGCGCTAACAGGGCTAATGAAAAACTGTTTTTT.

This clone was found once. The chain is built from TRBV6-1 and TRBJ2-3; 11 bases line up with TRBD1. The CDR3 extends over 14 amino acids. Germline-derived CDR1 and CDR2 are MNHNS and SASEGT. With V trimmed by 11 bases and J by 1 base, 5 bases remained unmatched. CDR3 residues: CAVLDRGRTDTQYF. The DNA of the CDR3 is TGTGCCGTCCTGGACAGGGGGCGCACAGATACGCAGTATTTT.

This clone was found a few times. The rearrangement links TRBV2 to TRBJ2-5; perhaps TRBD1 as D (7 bases). This CDR3 contains 14 residues. Germline V gives CDR1 SNHLY, CDR2 FYNNEI. Trimming removed 6 bases from V and 1 base from J, with 12 bases in between. CDR3 nucleotides: TGTGCCAGCAGGGGGGGACAGCCCCAAGAGACCCAGTACTTC. Translated: CASRGGQPQETQYF.

The V call is TRBV18, the J call TRBJ2-7; TRBD2 matches 11 bases. The ends lost 3 bases at V and 3 bases at J; junction bases unmatched: 1. CDR3 length: 14 amino acids. The germline V gene encodes CDR1 KGHSH and CDR2 LQKENI. CDR3 loop: CASSPTSGVYEQYF. In nucleotides, the CDR3 is TGTGCCAGCTCACCGACTAGCGGGGTCTACGAGCAGTACTTC.

The chain links TRBV19 to TRBJ1-2; a possible D gene is TRBD1 (6 bases). CDR1 and CDR2 from the germline V gene are LNHDA and SQIVND (reference sequence). The CDR3 length is 13 residues. Trimming took off 7 bases at V and 0 bases at J, with 9 bases between the two ends. The CDR3, as DNA: TGTGCCAGTATGGACAGAGCTAACTATGGCTACACCTTC. This codes for CASMDRANYGYTF.

The sample holds a few counts of this clone. The chain uses TRBV5-4 and TRBJ1-1, with 9 bases lining up with TRBD1. Looked up from germline, CDR1 is SGHNT and CDR2 is YYREEE (reference sequence). There are 15 residues in the CDR3. The V and J ends lost 3 bases and 4 bases, in that order; junction bases with no gene match: 7. The CDR3 DNA is TGTGCCAGCAGCTACCCGGGACAGGGAGGCACTGAAGCTTTCTTT. Encoded protein: CASSYPGQGGTEAFF.

The CDR3 loop is CASGDRAGETQYF. For the CDR3, the DNA is TGTGCTAGCGGAGACAGGGCCGGGGAGACCCAGTACTTC. The J gene is TRBJ2-5, the V gene TRBV7-7; tentatively, D is TRBD1 (7 bases). In germline, CDR1 is SSHAT, CDR2 FNYEAQ (reference sequence). This CDR3 has 13 residues.

Remarks on this clone: The sample contains more than one DNA sequence encoding this CDR3. The gene calls are TRBV18 and TRBJ1-1; no clear D. The CDR3 has 13 residues. Germline-derived CDR1 and CDR2 are KGHSH and LQKENI. Trimming pared 1 base from V and 3 bases from J, leaving 6 bases between. Written as DNA, the CDR3 is TGTGCCAGCTCACCACAGGGATACACTGAAGCTTTCTTT. Protein sequence: CASSPQGYTEAFF.

This clone is a singleton in its sample. The chain is built from TRBV28 and TRBJ2-2, with 9 bases fitting TRBD1. V dropped 6 bases and J dropped 5; count of bases not matched to a gene: 7. This CDR3 region has 15 residues. Germline V gives CDR1 MDHEN, CDR2 SYDVKM. This CDR3 reads CASSNNRGRTGELFF. The DNA of the CDR3 is TGTGCCAGCAGCAACAACAGGGGGCGGACCGGGGAGCTGTTTTTT. Together with reference TRBV28 and TRBJ2-2, the CDR3 gives the full variable domain: DVKVTQSSRYLVKRTGEKVFLECVQDMDHENMFWYRQDPGLGLRLIYFSYDVKMKEKGDIPEGYSVSREKKERFSLILESASTNQTSMYLCASSNNRGRTGELFFGEGSRLTVL.

This clone was counted once. The rearrangement links TRBV6-1 to TRBJ1-6; TRBD1 is a possible D gene (6 bases). The CDR3 consists of 14 residues. V was clipped by 7 bases and J by 7 bases, with 14 bases between them. The germline CDR1 and CDR2 sequences are MNHNS and SASEGT. The CDR3 sequence is CASITGLGNSPLHF. The CDR3 nucleotides read TGTGCCAGCATTACAGGGCTAGGGAATTCACCCCTCCACTTT.